The present T cell receptor (beta chain) was sequenced within a study of breast tumors, draining lymph nodes, adjacent tissues. The CDR3 covers 14 residues. The germline gives CDR1 DFQATT, CDR2 SNEGSKA (reference sequence). This clonotype was picked up a small number of times. Its specificity is not known. A much larger clone differs by one base, so this may be a read error. MiXCR, run by TCRdb on the multiplex PCR reads, gives a single entry per CDR3 protein. The sample comprises approximately 150,000 distinct CDR3 sequences, over 25% of which are singletons, and approximately 2.2% rests with the top ten. Overall study findings and caveats: Tumor T cell lymph node origin was a supported hypothesis, not proven. Tumor repertoires ranked between lymph nodes and nontumor tissue in diversity, with V and J gene preferences.

Axillary draining lymph nodes of breast cancer patients supplied the node samples. The chain employs TRBV20-1 and TRBJ2-5; D may correspond to TRBD1 or TRBD2 (5 bases each). The material sequenced was axillary lymph node tissue. The origin of this receptor is a female donor with breast cancer. Some clones in this sample may be carry-over from other donors' samples. CDR3 DNA sequence: TGCAGTGCAACACCGGGACCAGACCAAGCGACCCAGTACTTC. This sequence encodes CSATPGPDQATQYF.